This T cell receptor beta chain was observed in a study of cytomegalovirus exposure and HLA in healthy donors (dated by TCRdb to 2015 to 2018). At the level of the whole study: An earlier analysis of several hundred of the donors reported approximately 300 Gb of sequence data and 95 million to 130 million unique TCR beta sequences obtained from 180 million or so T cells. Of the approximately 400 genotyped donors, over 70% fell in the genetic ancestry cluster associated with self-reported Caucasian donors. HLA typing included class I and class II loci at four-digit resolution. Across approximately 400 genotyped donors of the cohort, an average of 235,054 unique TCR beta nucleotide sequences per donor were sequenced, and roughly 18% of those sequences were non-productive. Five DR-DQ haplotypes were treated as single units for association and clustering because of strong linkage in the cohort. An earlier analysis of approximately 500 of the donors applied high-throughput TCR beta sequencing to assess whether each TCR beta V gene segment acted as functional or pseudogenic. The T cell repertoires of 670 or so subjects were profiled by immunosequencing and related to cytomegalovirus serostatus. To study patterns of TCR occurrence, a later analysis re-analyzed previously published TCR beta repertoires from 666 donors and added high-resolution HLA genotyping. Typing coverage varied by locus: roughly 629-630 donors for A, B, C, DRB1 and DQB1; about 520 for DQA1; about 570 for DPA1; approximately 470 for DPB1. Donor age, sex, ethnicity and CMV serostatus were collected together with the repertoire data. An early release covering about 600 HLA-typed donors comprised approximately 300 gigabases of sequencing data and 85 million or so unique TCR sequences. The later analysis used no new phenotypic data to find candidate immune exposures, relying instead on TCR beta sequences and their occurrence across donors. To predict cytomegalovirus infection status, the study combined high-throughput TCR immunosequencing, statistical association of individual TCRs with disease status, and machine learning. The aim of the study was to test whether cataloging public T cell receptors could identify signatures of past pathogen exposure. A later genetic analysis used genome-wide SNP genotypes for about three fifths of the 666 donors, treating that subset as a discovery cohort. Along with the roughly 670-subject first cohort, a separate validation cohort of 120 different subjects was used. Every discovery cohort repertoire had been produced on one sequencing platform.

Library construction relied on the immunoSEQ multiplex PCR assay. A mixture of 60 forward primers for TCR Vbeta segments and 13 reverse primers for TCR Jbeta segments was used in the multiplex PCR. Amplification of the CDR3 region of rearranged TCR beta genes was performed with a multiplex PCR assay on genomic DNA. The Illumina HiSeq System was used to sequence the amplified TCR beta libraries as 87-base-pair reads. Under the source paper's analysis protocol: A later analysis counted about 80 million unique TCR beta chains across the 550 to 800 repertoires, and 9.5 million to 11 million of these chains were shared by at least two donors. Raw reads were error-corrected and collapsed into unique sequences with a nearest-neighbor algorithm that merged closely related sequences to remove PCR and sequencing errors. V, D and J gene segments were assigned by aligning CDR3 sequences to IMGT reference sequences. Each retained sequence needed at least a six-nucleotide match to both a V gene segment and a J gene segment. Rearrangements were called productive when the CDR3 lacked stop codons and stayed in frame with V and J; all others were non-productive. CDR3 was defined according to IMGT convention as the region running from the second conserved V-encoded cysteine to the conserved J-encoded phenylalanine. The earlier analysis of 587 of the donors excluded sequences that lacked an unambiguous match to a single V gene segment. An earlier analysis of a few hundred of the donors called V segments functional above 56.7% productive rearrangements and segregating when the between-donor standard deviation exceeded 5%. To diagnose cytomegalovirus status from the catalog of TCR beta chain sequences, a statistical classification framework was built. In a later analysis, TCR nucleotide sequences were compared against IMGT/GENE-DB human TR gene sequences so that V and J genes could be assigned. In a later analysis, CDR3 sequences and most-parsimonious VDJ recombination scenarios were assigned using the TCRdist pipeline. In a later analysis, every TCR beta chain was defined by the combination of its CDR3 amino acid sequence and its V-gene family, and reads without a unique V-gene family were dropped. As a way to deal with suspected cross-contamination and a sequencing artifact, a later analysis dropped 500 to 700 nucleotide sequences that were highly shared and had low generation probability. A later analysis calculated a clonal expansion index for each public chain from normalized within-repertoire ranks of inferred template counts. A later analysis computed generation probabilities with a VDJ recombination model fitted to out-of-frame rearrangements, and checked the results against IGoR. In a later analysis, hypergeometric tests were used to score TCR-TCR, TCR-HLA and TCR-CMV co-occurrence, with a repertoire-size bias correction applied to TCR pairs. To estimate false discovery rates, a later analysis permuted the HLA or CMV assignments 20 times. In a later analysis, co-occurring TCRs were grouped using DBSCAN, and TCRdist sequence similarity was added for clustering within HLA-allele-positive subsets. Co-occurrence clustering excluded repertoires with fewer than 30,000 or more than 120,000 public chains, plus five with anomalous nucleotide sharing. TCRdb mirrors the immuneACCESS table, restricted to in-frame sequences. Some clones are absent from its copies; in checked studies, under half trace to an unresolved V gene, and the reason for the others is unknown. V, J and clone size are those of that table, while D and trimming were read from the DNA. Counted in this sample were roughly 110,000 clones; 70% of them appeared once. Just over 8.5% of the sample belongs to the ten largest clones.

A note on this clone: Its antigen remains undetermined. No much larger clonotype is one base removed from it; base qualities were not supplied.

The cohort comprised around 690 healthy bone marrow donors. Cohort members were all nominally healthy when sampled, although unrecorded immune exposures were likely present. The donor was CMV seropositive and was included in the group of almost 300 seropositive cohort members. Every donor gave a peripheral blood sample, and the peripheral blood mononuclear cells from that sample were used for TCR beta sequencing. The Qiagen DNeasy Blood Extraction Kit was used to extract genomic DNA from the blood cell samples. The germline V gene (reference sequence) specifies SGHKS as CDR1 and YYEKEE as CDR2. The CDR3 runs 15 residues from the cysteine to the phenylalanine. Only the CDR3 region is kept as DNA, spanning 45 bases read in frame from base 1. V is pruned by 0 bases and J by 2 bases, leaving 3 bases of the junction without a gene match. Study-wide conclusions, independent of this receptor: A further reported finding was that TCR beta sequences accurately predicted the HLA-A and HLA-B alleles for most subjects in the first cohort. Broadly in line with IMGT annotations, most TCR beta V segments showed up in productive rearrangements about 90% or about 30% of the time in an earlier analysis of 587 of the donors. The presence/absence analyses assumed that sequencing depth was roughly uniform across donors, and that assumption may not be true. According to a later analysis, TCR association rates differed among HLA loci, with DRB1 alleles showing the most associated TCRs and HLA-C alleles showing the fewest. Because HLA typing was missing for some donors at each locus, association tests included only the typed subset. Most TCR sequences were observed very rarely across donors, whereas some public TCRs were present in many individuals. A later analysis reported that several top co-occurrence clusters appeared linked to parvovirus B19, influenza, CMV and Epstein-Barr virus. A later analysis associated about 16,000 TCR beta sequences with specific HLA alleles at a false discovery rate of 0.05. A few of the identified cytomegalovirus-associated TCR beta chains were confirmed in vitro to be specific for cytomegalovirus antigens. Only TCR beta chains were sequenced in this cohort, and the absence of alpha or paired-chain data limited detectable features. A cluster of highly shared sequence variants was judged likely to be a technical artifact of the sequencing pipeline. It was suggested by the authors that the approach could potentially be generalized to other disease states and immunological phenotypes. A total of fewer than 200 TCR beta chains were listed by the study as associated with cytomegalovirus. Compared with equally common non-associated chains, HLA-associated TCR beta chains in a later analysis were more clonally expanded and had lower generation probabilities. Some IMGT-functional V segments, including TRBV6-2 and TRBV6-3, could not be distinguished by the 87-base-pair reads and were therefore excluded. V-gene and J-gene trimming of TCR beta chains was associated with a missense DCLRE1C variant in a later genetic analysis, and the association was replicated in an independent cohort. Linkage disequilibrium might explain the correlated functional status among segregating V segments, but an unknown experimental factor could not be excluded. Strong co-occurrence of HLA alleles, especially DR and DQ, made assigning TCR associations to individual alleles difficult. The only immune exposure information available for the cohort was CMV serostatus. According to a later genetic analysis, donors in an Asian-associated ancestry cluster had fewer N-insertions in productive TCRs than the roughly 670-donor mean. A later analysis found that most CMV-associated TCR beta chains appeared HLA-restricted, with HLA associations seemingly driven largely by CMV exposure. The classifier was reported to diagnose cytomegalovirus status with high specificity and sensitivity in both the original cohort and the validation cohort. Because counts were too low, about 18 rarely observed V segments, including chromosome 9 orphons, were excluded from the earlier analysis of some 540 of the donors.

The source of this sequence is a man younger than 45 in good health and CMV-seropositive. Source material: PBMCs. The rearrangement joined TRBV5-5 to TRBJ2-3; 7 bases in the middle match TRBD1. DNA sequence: TGTGCCAGCAGCTTGGGGGACAGTCTCACAGATACGCAGTATTTT. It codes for CASSLGDSLTDTQYF.